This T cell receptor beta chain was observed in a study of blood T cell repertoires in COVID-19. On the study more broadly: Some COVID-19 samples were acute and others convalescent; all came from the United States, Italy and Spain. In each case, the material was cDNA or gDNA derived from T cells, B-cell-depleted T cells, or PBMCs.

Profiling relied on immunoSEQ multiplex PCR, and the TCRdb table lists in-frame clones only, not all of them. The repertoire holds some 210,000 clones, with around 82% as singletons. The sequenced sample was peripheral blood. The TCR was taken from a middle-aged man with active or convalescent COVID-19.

This CDR3 is CATYRPPEAFF. The DNA of the CDR3 is TGTGCCACCTACCGTCCCCCTGAAGCTTTCTTT. The chain couples TRBV30 to TRBJ1-1; D uncertain. Germline V CDR1 and CDR2: GTSNPN, SVGIG (reference sequence). The CDR3 has 11 residues. V was clipped by 8 bases and J by 6 bases, with 13 bases between them.